This entry is about one T cell receptor beta chain. Its binding antigen is unknown. No clone much larger than this one lies a single base away; base qualities are absent. TCR CDR3 regions were amplified from genomic DNA by multiplex PCR using the deep immunoSEQ assay. Extracted genomic DNA from each cell subset was distributed evenly across all wells of several immunoSEQ 96-well plates, and each plate was treated as a replicate. For sorted subsets, each replicate PCR was loaded with about 0.2 ug genomic DNA, equivalent to about 33,000 T cell genomes. The purified libraries were quantified using a Qubit 3.0 fluorometer, sized with a Bioanalyzer 2100, and then quantified again using the KAPA Library Quantification kit. Every immunoSEQ 96-well plate was sequenced on a dedicated single-read 150-cycle Illumina NextSeq 550 flow cell. The authors processed their data as follows. The immunoSEQ output contained only junctional sequences without quality scores, so filtering could not match that applied to full-length reads. Sequences were annotated with PyIR, a Python wrapper for IgBLAST v1.9, using IMGT germline references to assign V/J genes and CDR3. Reads with weak V/J assignments (E-value above 1e-6), missing CDR3, stop codons, out-of-frame junctions, or ambiguous translated residues were removed. V3J clonotypes were defined as sequences sharing the same inferred V gene, J gene, and CDR3 amino acid sequence. Percentage overlap between repertoires was calculated by dividing the number of shared unique clonotypes by the size of the smaller repertoire. Repertoire richness was assessed with RTK rarefaction, the Chao1 estimator, and Recon v2.1 estimates of unobserved clonotypes. Generation probabilities for all TCRbeta clonotypes obtained by the gDNA method from a handful of donors were computed using OLGA. This immuneACCESS table, as held by TCRdb, lists in-frame sequences with V and J called but not all clones. Of the missing ones, under half trace to an unresolved V gene in checked studies; the others have no known cause. V, J and clone size reflect that table, while D and trimming were determined from the DNA. Recorded for this sample are about 660,000 clones; around 72% of them occurred a single time. The ten largest clones represent 1.5% to 2% of the sample.

This sample is part of a study of shared clonotypes between healthy human individuals (dated by TCRdb to about 2020). For the study in its entirety: Three men and a couple of women, aged 18 to 49 years, made up the cohort. For each donor, CD4 naive and CD4 memory were each given three plates, CD8 naive was given two plates, and CD8 memory was given one plate. Libraries were prepared and TCR repertoires were sequenced by different laboratories using diverse techniques, in order to increase sequencing depth and limit assay-specific biases. Each donor's leukapheresis produced roughly between about 0.85 and 10 billion PBMCs. To estimate repertoire size and how much clonotypes are shared between individuals, the study performed deep sequencing of blood TCR repertoires from about five healthy adults.

The CDR3 has 15 amino acids, counting the end cysteine and phenylalanine. Only the CDR3 region is kept as DNA, spanning 45 bases read in frame from base 1. The germline V gene provides CDR1 MNHNS and CDR2 SASEGT. V trim: 6 bases; J trim: 8 bases; unmatched bases: 12. Donors were healthy HIV-negative adults with no recently reported acute infections or vaccinations. Only Caucasian adults living in Nashville, Tennessee, USA were represented among the donors. Magnetic negative selection was used to enrich CD4+ T cells, after which naive cells were positively selected on CD45RA and the negative fraction became the memory subset. Blood was collected by leukapheresis, and PBMCs were isolated by Ficoll-Histopaque density gradient centrifugation and then cryopreserved in liquid nitrogen vapor phase. Analytical flow cytometry was used to check the purity and quantity of every magnetically sorted T cell population. Genomic DNA was isolated from each sorted fraction and quantified by UV absorbance on a Nanodrop 2000c.

The full study reports these points: Even with the large sequencing depth, rarefaction of the sorted-subset datasets indicated that sequencing was incomplete. Pairwise subsampling indicated that sequencing depth was expected to affect the degree of clonotype sharing among donors. Sampling was limited to blood, and TCR repertoires in tissue likely differ from TCR repertoires in blood. Clonotypes shared by all four sorted-subset donors showed higher generation probabilities than non-shared clonotypes. Across a few donors, about 4.5% of naive CD4, approximately 4% of naive CD8, 2.3% of memory CD4, and approximately 0.4% of memory CD8 clonotypes were shared. Because the study included a small number of donors, the genetic and exposure-history diversity represented was limited. Naive subsets generally had larger estimated clonotype richness than memory subsets did.

The sample consisted of memory CD4+ T cells sorted from blood. What the cell subset or site label conveys for this sample: CD45RA-negative fraction. This clonotype originated in a woman under 40 in good health. The chain is assembled from TRBV6-1 and TRBJ2-3, with 9 central nucleotides matching TRBD1. The DNA sequence is given as TGTGCCAGCAGGTCGGGACAGGGAGGGGCAGGTACGCAGTATTTT. Its protein reads: CASRSGQGGAGTQYF.